The 26 T cell receptor beta chains presented below share a single source sample, sequenced in a study of blood T cell repertoires in COVID-19. The assay was immunoSEQ multiplex PCR, and TCRdb's table has in-frame clones only and misses some. The sample records about 260,000 clones, over 80% being singletons. Input material: peripheral blood. These receptor sequences come from a woman in her sixties or seventies with COVID-19, enrolled during active disease.

The rearrangement joins TRBV27 to TRBJ2-3; 7 bases agree with TRBD2. Trimming at V came to 0 bases and at J to 1 base, leaving 10 bases not matched to a gene. Germline V lookup: CDR1 MNHEY, CDR2 SMNVEV (reference sequence). CDR3 length: 18 amino acids. CDR3 sequence: CASSLSLAGATGTDTQYF. CDR3 DNA: TGTGCCAGCAGTTTATCCCTTGCGGGAGCTACTGGCACAGATACGCAGTATTTT.

The chain carries TRBV30 and TRBJ1-1; possibly TRBD1 for D (5 bases). Germline CDR1 is GTSNPN and CDR2 is SVGIG (reference sequence). V was trimmed by 0 bases and J by 6 bases, leaving 11 bases between them. The CDR3 is made up of 13 amino acids. The CDR3 bases are TGTGCCTGGAGTGTGCGGGACGCCGCTGAAGCTTTCTTT. Its protein product is CAWSVRDAAEAFF.

The chain couples TRBV4-1 to TRBJ1-6; D might be TRBD1 (5 bases). The CDR3 covers 15 residues. CDR1 and CDR2 from the germline V gene are MGHRA and YSYEKL. Deletions cut 3 bases from V and 6 bases from J, with 12 bases between. The CDR3 loop reads CASSHPGGGNSPLHF. The CDR3, as DNA: TGCGCCAGCAGCCACCCGGGGGGAGGTAATTCACCCCTCCACTTT.

The gene calls are TRBV18 and TRBJ1-6, with D perhaps matching TRBD1 (5 bases). CDR1 and CDR2 from the germline V gene are KGHSH and LQKENI. This CDR3 spans 15 amino acids. The V end lost 2 bases, the J end lost 2 bases, and 7 bases lay between the germline ends. The CDR3 spells CASSPEQAYNSPLHF. For the CDR3, the DNA is TGTGCCAGCTCACCAGAACAGGCCTATAATTCACCCCTCCACTTT.

The rearrangement joins TRBV11-3 to TRBJ2-7; no clear D gene. This CDR3 is 13 amino acids long. The ends were cut back, 2 bases at V and 0 bases at J, with 5 bases in the middle. Germline CDR1 reads SGHNT; CDR2 reads YENEEA. CDR3 region: CASSLYSSYEQYF. The CDR3, as DNA: TGTGCCAGCAGCTTATACAGCTCCTACGAGCAGTACTTC.

There are a few counts of this clone. The chain carries TRBV28 and TRBJ2-7; TRBD2 matches at 7 bases. The CDR3 runs 15 residues. CDR1 MDHEN and CDR2 SYDVKM come from the germline V gene. The junction had 5 bases not matched to a gene; V was cut back by 3 bases and J by 0 bases. CDR3 sequence (DNA): TGTGCCAGCAGTTTTGGGGGGGGTCTCTCCTACGAGCAGTACTTC. This sequence encodes CASSFGGGLSYEQYF.

This chain joins TRBV20-1 and TRBJ2-7, with a tentative D call TRBD2 (5 bases). Germline loops: CDR1 DFQATT, CDR2 SNEGSKA (reference sequence). The CDR3 has 11 amino acids. The CDR3 nucleotides read TGCAGCGCCAGTCGGACTTACGAGCAGTACTTC. The encoded protein is CSASRTYEQYF.

This chain joins TRBV19 and TRBJ2-4; 12 bases line up with TRBD2. The CDR3 has 15 residues. Germline V lookup: CDR1 LNHDA, CDR2 SQIVND (reference sequence). After removal of 5 bases from V and 6 bases from J, the junction contained 5 bases not matched to a gene. The DNA for the CDR3 is TGTGCCAGTAGTCCCCCGGGACTAGCGGGAAACATTCAGTACTTC. Encoded protein: CASSPPGLAGNIQYF.

The chain is built from TRBV27 and TRBJ2-1; the D gene is possibly TRBD2 (7 bases). V lost 5 bases to trimming and J lost 9 bases, with 20 bases between them. Germline lookup yields CDR1 MNHEY and CDR2 SMNVEV (reference sequence). The CDR3 contains 15 residues. CDR3 DNA sequence: TGTGCCAGCAGTCTAGGACTAGGGGGGCTGGGTGAGCAGTTCTTC. It yields the protein CASSLGLGGLGEQFF.

This chain connects TRBV6-6 to TRBJ1-5; tentative D call: TRBD1 (5 bases). The CDR3 has 14 amino acids. The ends were cut back, 2 bases at V and 4 bases at J, with 9 bases in the middle. CDR1 is MNHNY, CDR2 SVGAGI, per germline (reference sequence). CDR3 loop: CASSYRGGNQPQHF. Here the CDR3 DNA reads TGTGCCAGCAGTTACCGGGGGGGGAATCAGCCCCAGCATTTT.

V usage is TRBV29-1 and J usage is TRBJ2-7, with 9 bases fitting TRBD2. This CDR3 is built from 13 residues. The V gene end was trimmed by 6 bases and the J gene end by 6 bases; junction bases not matched to a gene: 9. Germline V CDR1 and CDR2: SQVTM, ANQGSEA. The CDR3 is CSVKLAGGREQYF. The DNA of the CDR3 is TGCAGCGTCAAACTAGCGGGTGGTCGCGAGCAGTACTTC.

Notes on this clone: The same CDR3 also results from other DNA sequences found in this sample. V is TRBV29-1 and J is TRBJ1-1; D is undetermined. Trimming left V 3 bases short and J 0 bases short, with 8 bases between. The CDR3 totals 13 residues. Germline V gene lookup returns CDR1 SQVTM and CDR2 ANQGSEA. The CDR3 protein is CSVDRGLNTEAFF. The CDR3 nucleotides are TGCAGCGTTGACCGGGGTCTGAACACTGAAGCTTTCTTT. Looking up the rest from reference TRBV29-1 and TRBJ1-1 gives the full variable domain: SAVISQKPSRDICQRGTSLTIQCQVDSQVTMMFWYRQQPGQSLTLIATANQGSEATYESGFVIDKFPISRPNLTFSTLTVSNMSPEDSSIYLCSVDRGLNTEAFFGQGTRLTVV.

The chain carries TRBV6-5 and TRBJ1-2; a weak D match, TRBD1 (6 bases). Trimming stripped 6 bases from V and 4 bases from J, with 9 bases between. The CDR3 has 12 amino acids. CDR1 and CDR2 from the germline V gene are MNHEY and SVGAGI. The CDR3 reads CASSRGAYGYTF. The CDR3 region has the DNA TGTGCCAGCAGCAGGGGTGCCTATGGCTACACCTTC.

The rearrangement joins TRBV7-3 to TRBJ2-3; D is uncertain. Germline CDR1 reads SGHTA; CDR2 reads FQGTGA. V lost 2 bases and J 6 bases, leaving 12 bases between the germline ends. This CDR3 is built from 14 residues. Here the CDR3 DNA reads TGTGCCAGCAGCTTATCGCCTTCGGTGGATACGCAGTATTTT. Translated: CASSLSPSVDTQYF.

The V call is TRBV11-2, the J call TRBJ2-1; TRBD2 matches at 8 bases. Per the germline V gene, CDR1 is SGHAT and CDR2 is FQNNGV. The CDR3 contains 14 residues. The junction had 17 bases not matched to a gene; V was cut back by 6 bases and J by 16 bases. The CDR3 bases are TGTGCCAGCAGAGACGGACTAGCTGGTGGGAGATTTTTCTTC. It is translated as CASRDGLAGGRFFF.

CDR3 DNA sequence: TGCAGCGTTGAAGGACAGGGAGAACGCGAGCAGTACTTC. Its protein is CSVEGQGEREQYF. The V and J genes are TRBV29-1 and TRBJ2-7; 7 bases match TRBD1. V shed 1 base, J shed 6 bases, and the junction held 6 bases outside the gene matches. The CDR3 consists of 13 residues. Germline CDR1 reads SQVTM; CDR2 reads ANQGSEA.

The chain joins TRBV13 to TRBJ2-7; no definite D call. V lost 4 bases and J 3 bases, leaving 10 bases between the germline ends. Germline CDR1 and CDR2: PRHDT and FYEKMQ (reference sequence). CDR3 size: 13 residues. The CDR3 here is CASSYRSDYEQYF. The CDR3 DNA follows: TGTGCCAGCAGCTACCGGAGTGACTACGAGCAGTACTTC.

This chain uses TRBV19 with TRBJ2-7; 8 bases map to TRBD2. The CDR3 length is 15 residues. CDR1 and CDR2 from the germline V gene are LNHDA and SQIVND (reference sequence). V trimming: 4 bases; J trimming: 6 bases; junction bases outside the gene matches: 11. CDR3 sequence (DNA): TGTGCCAGTAGTAATAGCGGGAATCGTTTTATCGAGCAGTACTTC. Translation: CASSNSGNRFIEQYF.

The gene calls are TRBV19 and TRBJ2-2, with 7 bases identical to TRBD2. CDR1 and CDR2 from the germline V gene are LNHDA and SQIVND (reference sequence). After removal of 7 bases from V and 3 bases from J, the junction contained 5 bases not matched to a gene. The CDR3 is made up of 14 amino acids. The CDR3 spells CASIRTRDTGELFF. The CDR3 DNA reads as TGTGCCAGTATACGGACTAGAGACACCGGGGAGCTGTTTTTT.

V is TRBV19 and J is TRBJ1-3; D remains unclear. The CDR3 covers 14 residues. Deletions cut 0 bases from V and 4 bases from J, with 7 bases between. Germline CDR1 LNHDA, CDR2 SQIVND (reference sequence). The DNA for the CDR3 is TGTGCCAGTAGTATAGAGGGCCGCGGAAACACCATATATTTT. It encodes CASSIEGRGNTIYF.

This rearrangement joins TRBV6-1 to TRBJ2-3; tentative D call: TRBD1 (6 bases). The CDR3 spans 14 residues. V lost 3 bases and J lost 1, with 8 bases in between. CDR1 is MNHNS and CDR2 is SASEGT in the germline V gene. CDR3 in amino acids: CASSEGAGTDTQYF. The DNA for the CDR3 is TGTGCCAGCAGTGAGGGGGCAGGCACAGATACGCAGTATTTT.

This clone has only one observation. The genes are TRBV3-1 (or the pseudogene TRBV3-2) and TRBJ1-1; tentatively, D is TRBD1 (5 bases). The germline gives CDR1 LGHDT, CDR2 YNNKEL (reference sequence). The CDR3 is 14 amino acids. V was clipped by 0 bases and J by 4 bases, with 9 bases between them. The CDR3 sequence is CASSQDWGGTEAFF. The CDR3, as DNA: TGTGCCAGCAGCCAAGATTGGGGGGGCACTGAAGCTTTCTTT.

This clone was picked up a small number of times. This chain uses TRBV14 with TRBJ1-2, with 7 bases lining up with TRBD1. J gave up 5 bases and V 4 bases, and 4 bases lay outside the gene matches. Germline V lookup: CDR1 SGHDN, CDR2 FVKESK. The CDR3 runs to 13 residues. The CDR3 reads CASSPGQVYGYTF. The DNA for the CDR3 is TGTGCCAGCAGCCCCGGACAGGTTTATGGCTACACCTTC.

This chain links TRBV4-1 with TRBJ1-1; 11 nucleotides match TRBD1. Germline CDR1 MGHRA, CDR2 YSYEKL. The CDR3 is made up of 15 amino acids. The V gene end was trimmed by 3 bases and the J gene end by 6 bases; junction bases not matched to a gene: 6. The CDR3 is CASSHNPGQGAEAFF. CDR3 nucleotide sequence: TGCGCCAGCAGCCACAACCCGGGACAGGGGGCTGAAGCTTTCTTT.

The chain links TRBV2 to TRBJ1-5; D not certain. The CDR3 loop spans 13 amino acids. Germline V gene sequence: CDR1 SNHLY, CDR2 FYNNEI. V shed 3 bases and J shed 4 bases, with 7 bases lying between them. CDR3 protein: CASSDTTNQPQHF. CDR3 DNA: TGTGCCAGCAGTGACACCACTAATCAGCCCCAGCATTTT. Complete variable domain (other parts from reference TRBV2 and TRBJ1-5): EPEVTQTPSHQVTQMGQEVILRCVPISNHLYFYWYRQILGQKVEFLVSFYNNEISEKSEIFDDQFSVERPDGSNFTLKIRSTKLEDSAMYFCASSDTTNQPQHFGDGTRLSIL.

This chain joins TRBV2 and TRBJ2-5; weak D call: TRBD1 (6 bases). This CDR3 comprises 14 residues. The V gene's germline CDR1 is SNHLY and CDR2 FYNNEI. V was clipped by 11 bases and J by 3 bases, with 19 bases between them. The CDR3 bases are TGTGCCGGCACTCAGGGGACCGCCAAAGAGACCCAGTACTTC. It translates to CAGTQGTAKETQYF.